The TCR beta chain under discussion was sequenced for a study of blood T cell repertoires in COVID-19. Turning to the study itself: Specimens from acute and convalescent COVID-19 originated in the United States, Italy and Spain. PBMCs, B-cell-depleted T cells, or T cells provided the cDNA or gDNA that made up the material.

Original analysis: Nucleated cell number was recorded as an estimate derived from reference gene primer amplification. Produced via immunoSEQ multiplex PCR; TCRdb's table is partial and in-frame only. V, J and clone size are taken as reported in that table, and D and trimming were inferred from the DNA itself. The sample records 300,000 or so clones, 87% being singletons. Germline V gene lookup returns CDR1 SGDLS and CDR2 YYNGEE. The CDR3 runs 14 residues. Trimming shortened V by 0 bases and J by 3 bases, and 7 bases separated the two germline ends. The chain has TRBV9 and TRBJ2-1; D not certain. The clonotype originates from a woman in her 50s who had recovered from COVID-19. The sample comprised peripheral blood. The CDR3 nucleotides are TGTGCCAGCAGCGTAGGGCAGGACTACAATGAGCAGTTCTTC. Protein product: CASSVGQDYNEQFF.